The 3 T cell receptor beta chains reported below all come from one sample, sequenced in a study of cytomegalovirus exposure and HLA in healthy donors. In the PCR, 60 Vbeta and 13 Jbeta primers were used. The protocol was immunoSEQ multiplex PCR, while the TCRdb copy is restricted to in-frame clones and leaves out a portion. This sample has under 150,000 clones; roughly four fifths occur once, and the top ten carry approximately 2.4%. The sequencing input was PBMCs. Receptors were obtained from a male donor in good health and CMV-seronegative.

This chain links TRBV7-9 with TRBJ2-2; maybe TRBD2 (6 bases). V was clipped by 7 bases and J by 2 bases, with 11 bases between them. The germline CDR1 and CDR2 sequences are SEHNR and FQNEAQ (reference sequence). CDR3 length: 14 amino acids. CDR3: CASKRAGNTGELFF. The CDR3 DNA reads as TGTGCCAGCAAGCGGGCCGGTAACACCGGGGAGCTGTTTTTT.

The chain recombines TRBV18 with TRBJ2-2; 7 positions match TRBD2. The germline V gene encodes CDR1 KGHSH and CDR2 LQKENI. The CDR3 covers 16 residues. V lost 0 bases, J lost 3 bases, and 4 bases stayed unmatched. The chain's CDR3 is CASSPPRGGHTGELFF. DNA for the CDR3: TGTGCCAGCTCACCACCAAGGGGAGGGCACACCGGGGAGCTGTTTTTT. Full variable domain (rest looked up from reference TRBV18 and TRBJ2-2): NAGVMQNPRHLVRRRGQEARLRCSPMKGHSHVYWYRQLPEEGLKFMVYLQKENIIDESGMPKERFSAEFPKEGPSILRIQQVVRGDSAAYFCASSPPRGGHTGELFFGEGSRLTVL.

The rearrangement joins TRBV14 to TRBJ2-5; 14 nucleotides line up with TRBD2. CDR3 length equals 16 residues. Germline CDR1 and CDR2: SGHDN and FVKESK. Unmatched junction bases numbered 5, after V lost 4 bases and J lost 4 bases. This CDR3 reads CASSPRTSGRLETQYF. CDR3 DNA: TGTGCCAGCAGCCCCAGGACTAGCGGGAGGTTAGAGACCCAGTACTTC.